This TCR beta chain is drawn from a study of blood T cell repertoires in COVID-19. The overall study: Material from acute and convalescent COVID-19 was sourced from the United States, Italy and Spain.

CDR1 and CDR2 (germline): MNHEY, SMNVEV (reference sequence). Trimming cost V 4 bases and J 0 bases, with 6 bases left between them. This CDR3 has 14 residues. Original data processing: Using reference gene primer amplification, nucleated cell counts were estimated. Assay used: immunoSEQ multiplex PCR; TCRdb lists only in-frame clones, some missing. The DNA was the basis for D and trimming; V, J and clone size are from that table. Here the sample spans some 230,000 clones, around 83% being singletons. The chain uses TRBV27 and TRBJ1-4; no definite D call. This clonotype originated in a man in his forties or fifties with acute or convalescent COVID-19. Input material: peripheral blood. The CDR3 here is CASSSLATNEKLFF. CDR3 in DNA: TGTGCCAGCAGTTCACTTGCAACTAATGAAAAACTGTTTTTT.